The clone carrying this T cell receptor beta chain was observed a few times. As yet, its antigen is unknown. MiXCR was run by TCRdb on the RT-PCR reads, yielding one entry per CDR3 protein. The table includes 710,000 or so distinct CDR3 sequences, roughly 14% detected once. Germline loops: CDR1 SGHTA, CDR2 FQGNSA. The CDR3 loop spans 14 amino acids. With 1 base removed from V and 6 bases from J, the gap between germline ends came to 12 bases. The source of the sample is a study of response to subunit inactivated influenza vaccine. General study findings and limits: Few new T cells, the authors suggested, are recruited by each seasonal influenza vaccination.

The source was PBMCs from blood, collected about 12 days after vaccination. The chain combines TRBV7-2 with TRBJ1-2, with no clear D. This sequence was found in a man aged 50-60 years who received an inactivated influenza vaccine. The DNA for the CDR3 is TGTGCCAGCAGCTTAGAGATCGGCAGAAATGGCTACACCTTC. This gives the protein CASSLEIGRNGYTF.